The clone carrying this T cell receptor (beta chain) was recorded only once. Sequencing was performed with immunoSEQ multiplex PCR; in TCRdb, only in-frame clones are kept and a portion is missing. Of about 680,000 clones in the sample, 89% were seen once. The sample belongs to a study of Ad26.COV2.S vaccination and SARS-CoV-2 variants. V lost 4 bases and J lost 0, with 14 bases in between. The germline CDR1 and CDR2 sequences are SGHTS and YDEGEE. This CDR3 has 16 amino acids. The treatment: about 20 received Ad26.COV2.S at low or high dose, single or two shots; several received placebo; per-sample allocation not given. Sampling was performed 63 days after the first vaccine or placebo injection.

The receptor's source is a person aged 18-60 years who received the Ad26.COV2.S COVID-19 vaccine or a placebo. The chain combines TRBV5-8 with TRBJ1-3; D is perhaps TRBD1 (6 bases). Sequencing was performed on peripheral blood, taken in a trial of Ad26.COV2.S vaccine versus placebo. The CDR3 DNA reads TGTGCCAGCAGCACCGGGACATCCAGCTCTGGAAACACCATATATTTT. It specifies CASSTGTSSSGNTIYF. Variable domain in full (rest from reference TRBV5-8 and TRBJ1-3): EAGVTQSPTHLIKTRGQQATLRCSPISGHTSVYWYQQALGLGLQFLLWYDEGEERNRGNFPPRFSGRQFPNYSSELNVNALELEDSALYLCASSTGTSSSGNTIYFGEGSWLTVV.